Below are 23 T cell receptor beta chains sequenced from a single sample in a study of CD8 T cells in ankylosing spondylitis. TCRdb re-derived calls from the 5' RACE reads in MiXCR, one entry per CDR3 protein. The repertoire holds about 88,000 distinct CDR3 sequences, with around 30% as singletons. Sequenced sample: blood, either unsorted or a sorted T cell fraction (not recorded which). The receptors were sampled from a male donor with ankylosing spondylitis or in good health (not recorded which).

This chain links TRBV5-6 with TRBJ1-2; D not resolved. The V and J ends lost 7 bases and 3 bases respectively, with 16 bases between them. CDR3 length: 14 amino acids. Looked up from germline, CDR1 is SGHDT and CDR2 is YYEEEE. CDR3 sequence: CASSTMTPYYGYTF. The CDR3 nucleotides are TGTGCCAGCTCGACTATGACGCCCTACTATGGCTACACCTTC.

Only a few counts were recorded for this clonotype. The chain recombines TRBV5-1 with TRBJ1-2; no definite D call. V gave up 0 bases and J gave up 3 bases, with 3 bases separating them. The CDR3 length is 12 residues. Germline V gene data show CDR1 as SGHRS and CDR2 as YFSETQ. The CDR3 coding sequence is TGCGCCAGCAGCTTGGGAGACTATGGCTACACCTTC. It translates to CASSLGDYGYTF.

A few counts support this clonotype. The chain employs TRBV28 and TRBJ2-3; 15 bases align to TRBD2. After removal of 4 bases from V and 0 bases from J, the junction contained 5 bases not matched to a gene. The CDR3 is made up of 18 amino acids. Germline CDR1 and CDR2: MDHEN and SYDVKM. CDR3: CASSWTSGGDSSTDTQYF. The DNA for the CDR3 is TGTGCCAGCAGTTGGACTAGCGGGGGGGATTCTAGCACAGATACGCAGTATTTT.

In its sample, this clonotype was seen many times. The V and J genes are TRBV10-3 and TRBJ2-1; 9 nucleotides agree with TRBD2. With V trimmed by 4 bases and J by 5 bases, 6 bases remained unmatched. CDR1 is ENHRY and CDR2 is SYGVKD in the germline V gene. The CDR3 totals 15 residues. DNA of the CDR3: TGTGCCATCAGTGTCGTGACTAGCGGCGACAATGAGCAGTTCTTC. Amino acids: CAISVVTSGDNEQFF.

V gene TRBV3-1 combines with J gene TRBJ1-1; tentatively, D is TRBD1 (5 bases). The germline gives CDR1 LGHDT, CDR2 YNNKEL (reference sequence). V was trimmed by 5 bases and J by 1 base, leaving 14 bases between them. There are 15 residues in the CDR3. DNA of the CDR3: TGTGCCAGCAGCATACAGGCAACCGGGAACACTGAAGCTTTCTTT. Its translation is CASSIQATGNTEAFF. The whole variable domain, remainder taken from reference TRBV3-1 and TRBJ1-1, is DTAVSQTPKYLVTQMGNDKSIKCEQNLGHDTMYWYKQDSKKFLKIMFSYNNKELIINETVPNRFSPKSPDKAHLNLHINSLELGDSAVYFCASSIQATGNTEAFFGQGTRLTVV.

The rearrangement links TRBV5-1 to TRBJ1-1; a weak D match, TRBD1 (6 bases). CDR3 size: 12 residues. Germline assignment: CDR1 SGHRS and CDR2 YFSETQ. Trimming shortened V by 3 bases and J by 7 bases, and 10 bases separated the two germline ends. Written as DNA, the CDR3 is TGCGCCAGCAGCTCACAGGGAGATGAAGCTTTCTTT. This sequence encodes CASSSQGDEAFF.

In its sample, this clonotype was seen many times. V usage is TRBV2 and J usage is TRBJ2-3, with 7 bases identical to TRBD1. Germline CDR1 and CDR2: SNHLY and FYNNEI. This CDR3 is built from 14 residues. Germline trimming cut 6 bases from V and 3 bases from J; bases unmatched to any gene: 6. The CDR3 DNA sequence: TGTGCCAGCAGGCCCTACAGGGGAACAGATACGCAGTATTTT. Its protein product is CASRPYRGTDTQYF.

The rearrangement links TRBV5-1 to TRBJ2-5; tentative D call: TRBD1 (6 bases). CDR3 length: 14 residues. Looked up from germline, CDR1 is SGHRS and CDR2 is YFSETQ. V was clipped by 9 bases and J by 5 bases, with 20 bases between them. For the CDR3, the DNA is TGCGCCACGGACTCAACAGGGCATGGGGAGACCCAGTACTTC. Translating gives CATDSTGHGETQYF. Combining the CDR3 with reference TRBV5-1 and TRBJ2-5 gives the whole variable domain KAGVTQTPRYLIKTRGQQVTLSCSPISGHRSVSWYQQTPGQGLQFLFEYFSETQRNKGNFPGRFSGRQFSNSRSEMNVSTLELGDSALYLCATDSTGHGETQYFGPGTRLLVL.

The rearrangement links TRBV9 to TRBJ1-1; D gene uncertain. This CDR3 is 13 amino acids long. V was shortened by 0 bases and J by 8 bases, with 11 bases between the two germline ends. CDR1 is SGDLS and CDR2 is YYNGEE in the germline V gene. For the CDR3, the DNA is TGTGCCAGCAGCGTAGTGTCAGGCTCGGAAGCTTTCTTT. Translation gives CASSVVSGSEAFF.

This clonotype was seen many times. CDR3 in DNA: TGTGCCAGCGGACTCCTCTCTGGAAACACCATATATTTT. It encodes CASGLLSGNTIYF. The chain couples TRBV3-1 to TRBJ1-3; D unresolved. Germline CDR1 and CDR2: LGHDT and YNNKEL (reference sequence). V was pared by 8 bases and J by 0 bases, with 8 bases between. The CDR3 extends over 13 amino acids.

The V and J genes are TRBV20-1 and TRBJ2-3; TRBD2 is a possible D gene (6 bases). Germline V CDR1 and CDR2: DFQATT, SNEGSKA (reference sequence). The V end was cut by 5 bases, the J end by 5 bases, with 17 bases between. The CDR3 runs to 14 residues. CDR3 coding DNA: TGCAGTGCTCCCGGTGGGGGGTCCATAGATACGCAGTATTTT. It yields the protein CSAPGGGSIDTQYF.

The rearrangement links TRBV5-4 to TRBJ2-5; tentative D call: TRBD2 (6 bases). V lost 3 bases to trimming and J lost 1 base, with 10 bases between them. The CDR3 loop spans 14 amino acids. Germline-derived CDR1 and CDR2 are SGHNT and YYREEE (reference sequence). CDR3 DNA sequence: TGTGCCAGCAGCTGGGCTAGCGCCCAAGAGACCCAGTACTTC. This gives the protein CASSWASAQETQYF. The full variable domain, completed using reference TRBV5-4 and TRBJ2-5, is ETGVTQSPTHLIKTRGQQVTLRCSSQSGHNTVSWYQQALGQGPQFIFQYYREEENGRGNFPPRFSGLQFPNYSSELNVNALELDDSALYLCASSWASAQETQYFGPGTRLLVL.

This clonotype was detected once. V gene TRBV14 combines with J gene TRBJ2-2, with D uncertain. The CDR3 loop spans 16 amino acids. Germline CDR1 and CDR2: SGHDN and FVKESK. The V end was cut by 0 bases, the J end by 2 bases, with 10 bases between. The chain's CDR3 is CASSQDSALNTGELFF. In DNA form, the CDR3 reads TGTGCCAGCAGCCAAGATTCGGCCCTTAACACCGGGGAGCTGTTTTTT.

This clonotype was counted between two and nine times. The rearrangement uses TRBV5-1 and TRBJ2-5; D is possibly TRBD2 (5 bases). The CDR3 sequence is 15 residues long. Germline values: CDR1 SGHRS, CDR2 YFSETQ. V shed 4 bases and J shed 1 base, with 14 bases lying between them. DNA of the CDR3: TGCGCCAGCAGCCTGAATACGGGGTCCCAAGAGACCCAGTACTTC. Residues: CASSLNTGSQETQYF.

This clonotype was seen more than once but under ten times. The gene calls are TRBV7-9 and TRBJ2-3; tentatively, D is TRBD2 (7 bases). CDR1 and CDR2 (germline): SEHNR, FQNEAQ (reference sequence). CDR3 length equals 17 residues. Trimming pared 5 bases from V and 3 bases from J, leaving 21 bases between. The CDR3 is CASSPPEGGGRTDTQYF. For the CDR3, the DNA is TGTGCCAGCAGCCCCCCGGAGGGAGGGGGAAGGACAGATACGCAGTATTTT. The whole variable domain, remainder taken from reference TRBV7-9 and TRBJ2-3, is DTGVSQNPRHKITKRGQNVTFRCDPISEHNRLYWYRQTLGQGPEFLTYFQNEAQLEKSRLLSDRFSAERPKGSFSTLEIQRTEQGDSAMYLCASSPPEGGGRTDTQYFGPGTRLTVL.

This clonotype was picked up a small number of times. This sequence joins TRBV27 and TRBJ1-2; possible D gene TRBD1, 6 bases. Germline lookup yields CDR1 MNHEY and CDR2 SMNVEV (reference sequence). V was cut by 4 bases and J by 4 bases, with 13 bases left in between. The CDR3 sequence is 14 residues long. The CDR3 nucleotides read TGTGCCAGCAGTTCCCAGGGGTTCGGCTATGGCTACACCTTC. Translation gives CASSSQGFGYGYTF.

This clonotype was seen more than once but under ten times. The V call is TRBV20-1, the J call TRBJ2-2; D is unclear. Per the germline V gene, CDR1 is DFQATT and CDR2 is SNEGSKA (reference sequence). The CDR3 spans 13 residues. Trimming removed 3 bases from V and 1 base from J, with 6 bases in between. CDR3 bases: TGCAGTGCTAGGACCTTGAACACCGGGGAGCTGTTTTTT. It translates to CSARTLNTGELFF.

The chain is built from TRBV20-1 and TRBJ2-5; 8 bases map to TRBD1. After removal of 3 bases from V and 2 bases from J, the junction contained 11 bases not matched to a gene. CDR1 and CDR2 (germline): DFQATT, SNEGSKA (reference sequence). The CDR3 contains 16 residues. CDR3 in DNA: TGCAGTGCTAGGGTCCTTAACCGGGACAGGCAAGAGACCCAGTACTTC. It codes for CSARVLNRDRQETQYF.

There are a few counts of this clonotype. The chain combines TRBV7-9 with TRBJ2-3; 8 bases are shared with TRBD1. CDR1 SEHNR and CDR2 FQNEAQ come from the germline V gene (reference sequence). V was pared by 5 bases and J by 4 bases, with 8 bases of the junction left unmatched. CDR3 length equals 15 residues. Here the CDR3 DNA reads TGTGCCAGCAGCCCCAGGACAGGGAGCTCAGATACGCAGTATTTT. Translated: CASSPRTGSSDTQYF.

This clonotype was detected only a few times. The genes are TRBV18 and TRBJ2-3, with 8 nucleotides matching TRBD2. Germline CDR1 and CDR2: KGHSH and LQKENI. The CDR3 has 16 amino acids. V lost 6 bases to trimming and J lost 3 bases; unmatched junction nucleotides: 11. The CDR3 is CASSPSLAGLTDTQYF. CDR3 coding DNA: TGTGCCAGCTCCCCCTCCCTAGCGGGCCTAACAGATACGCAGTATTTT.

As to this clonotype: This may come from a read error, since a much larger clone is one base off. V is TRBV5-4 and J is TRBJ2-3; 7 nucleotides align to TRBD2. V trimming: 7 bases; J trimming: 7 bases; junction bases outside the gene matches: 12. In germline, CDR1 is SGHNT, CDR2 YYREEE (reference sequence). The CDR3 has 14 amino acids. The CDR3 coding sequence is TGTGCCAGCGGCTCCGCCGGGACTACTCATACGCAGTATTTT. This codes for CASGSAGTTHTQYF.

The rearrangement uses TRBV9 and TRBJ1-2; a weak D match, TRBD1 (5 bases). This CDR3 contains 14 residues. Germline loops: CDR1 SGDLS, CDR2 YYNGEE. V was shortened by 3 bases and J by 4 bases, with 13 bases between the two germline ends. The CDR3 DNA is TGTGCCAGCAGCGGAACCGGGACTCTCTATGGCTACACCTTC. This sequence encodes CASSGTGTLYGYTF.

This clonotype was seen a few times. The J gene is TRBJ1-5, the V gene TRBV5-1; tentatively, D is TRBD1 (5 bases). The CDR3 has 14 amino acids. The V and J ends lost 4 bases and 4 bases respectively, with 12 bases between them. Germline CDR1 and CDR2: SGHRS and YFSETQ. As DNA, the CDR3 is TGCGCCAGCAGCCGGGACGGACCGAATCAGCCCCAGCATTTT. This translates into CASSRDGPNQPQHF.